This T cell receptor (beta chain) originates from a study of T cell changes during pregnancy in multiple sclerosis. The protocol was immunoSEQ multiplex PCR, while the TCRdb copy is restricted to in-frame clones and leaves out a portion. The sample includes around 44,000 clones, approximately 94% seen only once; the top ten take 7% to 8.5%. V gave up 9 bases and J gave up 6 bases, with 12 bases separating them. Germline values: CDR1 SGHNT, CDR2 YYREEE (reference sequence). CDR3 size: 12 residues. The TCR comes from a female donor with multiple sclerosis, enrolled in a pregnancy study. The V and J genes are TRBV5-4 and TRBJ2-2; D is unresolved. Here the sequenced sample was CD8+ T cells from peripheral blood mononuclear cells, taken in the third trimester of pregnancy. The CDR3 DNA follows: TGTGCCACCGAGCTGCCACCCGGGGAGCTGTTTTTT. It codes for CATELPPGELFF.